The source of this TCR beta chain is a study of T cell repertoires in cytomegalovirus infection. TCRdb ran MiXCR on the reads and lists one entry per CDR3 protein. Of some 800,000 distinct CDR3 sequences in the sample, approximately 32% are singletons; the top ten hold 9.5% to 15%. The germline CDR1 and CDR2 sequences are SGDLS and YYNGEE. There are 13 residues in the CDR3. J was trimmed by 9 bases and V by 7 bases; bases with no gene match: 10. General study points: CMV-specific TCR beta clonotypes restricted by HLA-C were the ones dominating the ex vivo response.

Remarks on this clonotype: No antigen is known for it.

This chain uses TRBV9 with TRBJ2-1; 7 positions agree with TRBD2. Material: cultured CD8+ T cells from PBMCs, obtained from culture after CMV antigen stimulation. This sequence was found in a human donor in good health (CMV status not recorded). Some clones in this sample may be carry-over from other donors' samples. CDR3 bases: TGTGCCAGCGAGGTCGGGAGGAGGGGTGAGCAGTTCTTC. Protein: CASEVGRRGEQFF.